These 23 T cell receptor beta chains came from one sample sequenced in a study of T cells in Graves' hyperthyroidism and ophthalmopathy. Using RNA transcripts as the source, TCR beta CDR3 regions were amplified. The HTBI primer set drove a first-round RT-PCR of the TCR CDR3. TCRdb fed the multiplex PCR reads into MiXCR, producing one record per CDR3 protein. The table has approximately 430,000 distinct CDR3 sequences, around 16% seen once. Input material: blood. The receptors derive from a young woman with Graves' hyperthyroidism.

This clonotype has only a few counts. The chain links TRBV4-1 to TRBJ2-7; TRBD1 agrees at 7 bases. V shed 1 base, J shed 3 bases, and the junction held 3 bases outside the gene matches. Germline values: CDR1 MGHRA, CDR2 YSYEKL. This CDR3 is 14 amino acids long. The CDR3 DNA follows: TGCGCCAGCAGCCAAGTAGGGACAGACTACGAGCAGTACTTC. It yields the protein CASSQVGTDYEQYF.

CDR3 nucleotides: TGTGCCTGGAGTGTACAACTAGCGAGCATGGGGGAGCTGTTTTTT. Translating it yields CAWSVQLASMGELFF. This chain joins TRBV30 and TRBJ2-2, with TRBD2 identical over 7 bases. Germline V gene sequence: CDR1 GTSNPN, CDR2 SVGIG (reference sequence). CDR3 length equals 15 residues. The J segment lost 8 bases and the V segment lost 0 bases, leaving 9 bases of the junction unmatched.

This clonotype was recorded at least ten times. CDR3 amino acids: CASSQQGGGPYEQYF. The CDR3 DNA reads TGCGCCAGCAGCCAGCAGGGGGGGGGACCTTACGAGCAGTACTTC. V usage is TRBV5-1 and J usage is TRBJ2-7, with D perhaps given as TRBD1 or TRBD2 (7 bases each). The CDR3 length is 15 residues. Germline V gene lookup returns CDR1 SGHRS and CDR2 YFSETQ. V lost 4 bases to trimming and J lost 4 bases, with 18 bases between them.

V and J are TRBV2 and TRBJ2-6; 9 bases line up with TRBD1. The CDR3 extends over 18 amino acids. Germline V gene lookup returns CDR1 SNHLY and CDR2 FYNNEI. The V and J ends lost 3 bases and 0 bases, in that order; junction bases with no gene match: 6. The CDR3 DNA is TGTGCCAGCAGTGACCCGGGACAGGGAGTCTCTGGGGCCAACGTCCTGACTTTC. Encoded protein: CASSDPGQGVSGANVLTF. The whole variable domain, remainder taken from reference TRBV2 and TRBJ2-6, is EPEVTQTPSHQVTQMGQEVILRCVPISNHLYFYWYRQILGQKVEFLVSFYNNEISEKSEIFDDQFSVERPDGSNFTLKIRSTKLEDSAMYFCASSDPGQGVSGANVLTFGAGSRLTVL.

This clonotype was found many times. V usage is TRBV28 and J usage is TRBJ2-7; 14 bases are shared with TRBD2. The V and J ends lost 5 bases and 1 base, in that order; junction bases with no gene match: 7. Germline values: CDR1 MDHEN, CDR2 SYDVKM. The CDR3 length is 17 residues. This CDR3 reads CASSLVGLAGGSYEQYF. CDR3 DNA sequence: TGTGCCAGCAGTCTGGTCGGACTAGCGGGGGGTTCCTACGAGCAGTACTTC.

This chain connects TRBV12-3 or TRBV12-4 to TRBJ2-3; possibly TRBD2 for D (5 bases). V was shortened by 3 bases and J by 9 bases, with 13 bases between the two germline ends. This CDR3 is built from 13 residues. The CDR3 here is CASSLERASTQYF. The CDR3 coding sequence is TGTGCCAGCAGTTTGGAGAGGGCCTCCACGCAGTATTTT.

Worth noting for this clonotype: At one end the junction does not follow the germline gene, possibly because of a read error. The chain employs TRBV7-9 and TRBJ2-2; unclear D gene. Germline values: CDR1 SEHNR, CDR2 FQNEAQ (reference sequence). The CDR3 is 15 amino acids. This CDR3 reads CVSSPPGDDTGELFF. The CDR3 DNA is TGTGTCAGCAGCCCCCCGGGCGATGACACCGGGGAGCTGTTTTTT.

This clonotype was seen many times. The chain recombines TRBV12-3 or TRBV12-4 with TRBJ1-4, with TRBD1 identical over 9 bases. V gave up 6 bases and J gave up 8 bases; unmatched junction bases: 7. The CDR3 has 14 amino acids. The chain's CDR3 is CASRSTGGREKLFF. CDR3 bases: TGTGCCAGCAGATCGACAGGGGGAAGGGAAAAACTGTTTTTT.

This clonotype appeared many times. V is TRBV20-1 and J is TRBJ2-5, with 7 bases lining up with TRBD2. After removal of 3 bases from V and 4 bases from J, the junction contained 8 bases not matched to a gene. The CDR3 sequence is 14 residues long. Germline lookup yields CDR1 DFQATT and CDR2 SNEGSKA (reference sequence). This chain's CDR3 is CSARGGWSPETQYF. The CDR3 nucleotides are TGCAGTGCTAGGGGGGGGTGGAGTCCAGAGACCCAGTACTTC.

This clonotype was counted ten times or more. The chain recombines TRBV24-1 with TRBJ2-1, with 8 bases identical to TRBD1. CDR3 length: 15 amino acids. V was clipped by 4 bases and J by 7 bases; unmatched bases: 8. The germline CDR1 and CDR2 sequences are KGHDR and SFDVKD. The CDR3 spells CATSDRRQGLNEQFF. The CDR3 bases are TGTGCCACCAGTGACCGGAGACAGGGGCTAAATGAGCAGTTCTTC.

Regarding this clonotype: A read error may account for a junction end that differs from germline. The CDR3 here is CASRLAGQGYDTQYF. The CDR3 nucleotides read TGTGCCAGCAGATTAGCTGGACAGGGATATGATACGCAGTATTTT. The chain is built from TRBV7-9 and TRBJ2-3; 8 bases fit TRBD1. The CDR3 extends over 15 amino acids. Germline V gene lookup returns CDR1 SEHNR and CDR2 FQNEAQ (reference sequence).

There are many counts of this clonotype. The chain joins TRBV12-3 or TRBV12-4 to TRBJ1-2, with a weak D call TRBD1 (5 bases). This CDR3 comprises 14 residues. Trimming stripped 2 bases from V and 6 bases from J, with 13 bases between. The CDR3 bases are TGTGCCAGCAGTTTAATCGGGACCTACGATGGCTACACCTTC. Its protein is CASSLIGTYDGYTF.

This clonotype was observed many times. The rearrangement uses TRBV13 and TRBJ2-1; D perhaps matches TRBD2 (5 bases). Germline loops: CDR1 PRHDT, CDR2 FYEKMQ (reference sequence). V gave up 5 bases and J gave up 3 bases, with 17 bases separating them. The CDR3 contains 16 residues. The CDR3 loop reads CASSPTYLRDYNEQFF. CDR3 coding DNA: TGTGCCAGCAGCCCAACTTACCTCCGGGACTACAATGAGCAGTTCTTC.

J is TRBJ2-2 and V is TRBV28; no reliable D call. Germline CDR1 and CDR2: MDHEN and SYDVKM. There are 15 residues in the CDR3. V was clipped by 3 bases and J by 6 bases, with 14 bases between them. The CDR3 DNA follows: TGTGCCAGCAGTTTCCATGGTGGGGTCCCCGGGGAGCTGTTTTTT. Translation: CASSFHGGVPGELFF.

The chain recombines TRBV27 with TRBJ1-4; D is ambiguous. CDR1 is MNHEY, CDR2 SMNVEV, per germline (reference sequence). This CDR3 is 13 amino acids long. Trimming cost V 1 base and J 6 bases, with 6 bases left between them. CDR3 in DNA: TGTGCCAGCAGTTTATATACGGATGAAAAACTGTTTTTT. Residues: CASSLYTDEKLFF.

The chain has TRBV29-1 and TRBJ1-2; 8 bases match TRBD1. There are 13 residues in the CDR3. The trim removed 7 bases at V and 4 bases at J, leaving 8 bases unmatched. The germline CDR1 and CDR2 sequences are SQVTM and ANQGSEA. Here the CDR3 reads CSATGQASYGYTF. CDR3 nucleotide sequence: TGCAGCGCTACGGGACAGGCCTCCTATGGCTACACCTTC.

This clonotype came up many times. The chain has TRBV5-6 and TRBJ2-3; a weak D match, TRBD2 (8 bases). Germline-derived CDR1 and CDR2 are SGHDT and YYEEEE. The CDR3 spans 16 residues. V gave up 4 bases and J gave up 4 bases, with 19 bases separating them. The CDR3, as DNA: TGTGCCAGCAGCCCGCCGGGAGGGGGCATCGCAGATACGCAGTATTTT. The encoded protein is CASSPPGGGIADTQYF.

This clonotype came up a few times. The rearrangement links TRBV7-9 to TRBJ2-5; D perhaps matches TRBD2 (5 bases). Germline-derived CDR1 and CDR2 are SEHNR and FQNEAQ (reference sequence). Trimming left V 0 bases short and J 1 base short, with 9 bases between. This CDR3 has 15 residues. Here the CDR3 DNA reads TGTGCCAGCAGCTTAGCAGGACTCTCCCAAGAGACCCAGTACTTC. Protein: CASSLAGLSQETQYF.

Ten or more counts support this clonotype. This CDR3 reads CASSTPGQGYEQYF. The DNA of the CDR3 is TGTGCCAGTAGTACCCCGGGACAGGGCTACGAGCAGTACTTC. The rearrangement joins TRBV19 to TRBJ2-7, with 9 nucleotides matching TRBD1. CDR1 LNHDA and CDR2 SQIVND come from the germline V gene (reference sequence). The CDR3 consists of 14 residues. Trimming took 4 bases from V and 3 from J; bases not matched to a gene: 4.

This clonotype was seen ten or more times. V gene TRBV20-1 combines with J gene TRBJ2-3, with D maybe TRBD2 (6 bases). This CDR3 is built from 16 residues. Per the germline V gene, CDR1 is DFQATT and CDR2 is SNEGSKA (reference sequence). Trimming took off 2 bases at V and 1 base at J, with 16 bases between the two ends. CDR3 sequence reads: CSARNSPPGGTDTQYF. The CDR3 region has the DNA TGCAGTGCTAGAAATTCCCCTCCGGGAGGCACAGATACGCAGTATTTT.

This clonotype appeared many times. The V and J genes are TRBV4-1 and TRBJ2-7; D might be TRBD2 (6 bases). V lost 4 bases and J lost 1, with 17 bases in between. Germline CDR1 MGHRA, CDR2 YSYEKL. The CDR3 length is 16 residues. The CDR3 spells CASSRQWAEGSYEQYF. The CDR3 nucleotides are TGCGCCAGCAGCCGGCAGTGGGCGGAGGGATCCTACGAGCAGTACTTC.

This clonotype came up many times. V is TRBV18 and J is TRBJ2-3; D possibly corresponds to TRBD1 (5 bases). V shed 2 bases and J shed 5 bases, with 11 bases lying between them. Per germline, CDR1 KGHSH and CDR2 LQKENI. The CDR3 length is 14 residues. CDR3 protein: CASSPRLRGDTQYF. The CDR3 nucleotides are TGTGCCAGCTCACCAAGGCTAAGGGGAGATACGCAGTATTTT.

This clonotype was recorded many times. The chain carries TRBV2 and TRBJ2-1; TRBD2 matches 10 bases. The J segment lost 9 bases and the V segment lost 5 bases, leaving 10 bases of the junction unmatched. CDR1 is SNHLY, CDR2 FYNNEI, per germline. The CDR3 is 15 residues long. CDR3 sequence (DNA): TGTGCCAGCAGTCAGGGCGAAGCGGGGGGGCGTGAGCAGTTCTTC. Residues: CASSQGEAGGREQFF. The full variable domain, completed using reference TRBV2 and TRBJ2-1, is EPEVTQTPSHQVTQMGQEVILRCVPISNHLYFYWYRQILGQKVEFLVSFYNNEISEKSEIFDDQFSVERPDGSNFTLKIRSTKLEDSAMYFCASSQGEAGGREQFFGPGTRLTVL.